This TCR beta chain originates from a study of PD-1 blockade in classical Hodgkin lymphoma (dated by TCRdb to the early 2020s). Turning to the overall study: Nivolumab dosing was 3 mg/kg intravenously every 2 weeks, continuing until either disease progression or unacceptable toxicity. A peripheral blood immune signature of response to PD-1 blockade in classical Hodgkin lymphoma was defined using TCR beta sequencing and CyTOF. The paper as a whole reports these results and caveats: The study covered only a single clinical trial cohort, and the causes of the repertoire differences, possibly disease activity or prior therapy, were still not defined. Trial patients achieving complete response had baseline diversity similar to newly diagnosed patients, whereas partial responders and progressors had significantly lower diversity. Diversity was lower in patients who began nivolumab less than 1 year after ASCT, so these patients were left out of later analyses to avoid confounding by immune reconstitution. Baseline TCR diversity was reported to be lower in newly diagnosed patients than in healthy donors, and even lower in relapsed/refractory patients. By C4D1, a significant rise was seen in CD4+ TCR diversity but not in CD8+ TCR diversity (p=0.0027 vs p=0.16), and the rise was most apparent among complete responders (p=0.02).

Genomic DNA was isolated using the Qiagen DNeasy kit from unsorted PBMCs as well as from negatively selected CD4+ and CD8+ fractions. TCR beta CDR3 regions were subjected to amplification by immunoSEQ multiplex PCR with primers that anneal to V and J segments. A synthetic immune receptor repertoire was used to minimize amplification bias, and remaining bias was computationally removed after sequencing. Concerning the study's data processing: Custom Python scripts were used to quantify repertoire diversity as the Shannon entropy index. Unsorted, CD4+ and CD8+ repertoires were examined separately, except in combined analyses, for which CD4+ and CD8+ sequences were merged in silico. A clone counted as expanded when the clone's frequency after treatment rose at least 2-fold relative to C1D1, and clones undetected at baseline were given a pseudocount of 0.5. Singleton clones were defined as clones with 0 or 1 copy at C1D1, and non-singleton clones were defined as clones with 2 or more copies. By matching protein sequences in sorted samples from the same patient, clones expanded in unsorted samples were annotated as CD4+, CD8+ or unknown. Wilcoxon tests on paired samples were used to test diversity changes from C1D1 to C4D1. TCRdb took over this immuneACCESS table, retaining in-frame rearrangements with V and J assigned. Such tables are incomplete; in checked studies, under half of the missing clones stem from an unresolved V gene, and the remainder is unexplained. From that table come the V and J calls and clone size; the DNA was used to work out D and trimming. The sample table records roughly 7,000 clones; about 74% of these occur just once. The top ten clonotypes cover approximately 60% of the sample.

Remarks on this clone: Its antigen target is currently unknown. No base-level quality is on record; no much larger clone is a single base apart.

Trimming removed 2 bases from V and 6 bases from J, leaving 8 bases between the germline ends. The CDR3 contains 11 residues, cysteine and phenylalanine counted. Of all the DNA, just the CDR3 is kept, 33 bases in frame from base 1. The germline V gene (reference sequence) gives CDR1 as DFQATT and CDR2 as SNEGSKA. What this sample's time point label stands for: cycle 1 day 1 (C1D1), immediately before nivolumab initiation. All trial patients had relapsed after autologous stem cell transplantation, with cohorts A, B and C differing in prior brentuximab vedotin exposure. The trial cohort included roughly 60 patients with relapsed/refractory classical Hodgkin lymphoma, and each patient had a best overall response of complete response, partial response or progressive disease. In the multi-cohort phase II CheckMate 205 trial, trial patients received single-agent nivolumab. An independent review committee assessed best overall response by applying the 2007 International Working Group response criteria. Trial PBMCs were collected immediately before nivolumab initiation (C1D1) and during therapy at cycle 2 day 1 and cycle 4 day 1. Peripheral blood was collected in 8 mL Vacutainer Cell Preparation Tubes, from which PBMCs were isolated by centrifugation and then cryopreserved.

The receptor comes from a human donor with classical Hodgkin lymphoma. The rearranged segments are TRBV20-1 and TRBJ2-7; the D segment is perhaps TRBD1 or TRBD2, each sharing 5 matched bases. The sample was peripheral blood mononuclear cells (PBMCs), taken at baseline. The CDR3 sequence is CSARRGPEQYF. The bases are TGCAGTGCTAGACGGGGCCCCGAGCAGTACTTC.